The TCR beta chain described here comes from a study of CD8 T cells in ankylosing spondylitis. Findings and limits, study-wide: Disease-linked clones were CD8+ and relatively rare in peripheral blood. A TCR beta motif of several highly homologous variants seemed to mark ankylosing spondylitis blood.

CDR1 is LGHDT and CDR2 is YNNKEL in the germline V gene (reference sequence). CDR3 size: 14 residues. V lost 4 bases and J lost 5, with 12 bases in between. TCRdb called the 5' RACE reads again in MiXCR, with one record for every CDR3 protein. The sample yields about 130,000 distinct CDR3 sequences, 6.5% to 9% seen once. This clonotype was counted many times. Its specificity is unknown. The source of this sequence is a male donor with ankylosing spondylitis or in good health (not recorded which). The rearrangement joins TRBV3-1 to TRBJ2-1; D tentatively reads TRBD1 or TRBD2 (5 bases each). Source material: blood, either unsorted or a sorted T cell fraction (not recorded which). For the CDR3, the DNA is TGTGCCAGCAGCCGGACGTTGGGGGACAATGAGCAGTTCTTC. Residues: CASSRTLGDNEQFF.